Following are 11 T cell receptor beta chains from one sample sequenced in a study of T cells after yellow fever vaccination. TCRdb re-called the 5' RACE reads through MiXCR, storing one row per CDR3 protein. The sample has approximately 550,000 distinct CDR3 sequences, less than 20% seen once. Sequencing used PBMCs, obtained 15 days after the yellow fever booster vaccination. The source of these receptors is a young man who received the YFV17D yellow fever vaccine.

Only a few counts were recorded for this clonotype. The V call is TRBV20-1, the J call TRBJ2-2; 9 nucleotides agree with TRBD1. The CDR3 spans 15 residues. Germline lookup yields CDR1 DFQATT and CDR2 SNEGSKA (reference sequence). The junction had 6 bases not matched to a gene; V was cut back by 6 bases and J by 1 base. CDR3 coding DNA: TGCAGTGCCCCGGACAGGGGCAGGAACACCGGGGAGCTGTTTTTT. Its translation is CSAPDRGRNTGELFF.

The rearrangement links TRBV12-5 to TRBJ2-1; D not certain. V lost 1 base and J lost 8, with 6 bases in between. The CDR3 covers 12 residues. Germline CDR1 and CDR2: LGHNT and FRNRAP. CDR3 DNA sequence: TGTGCTAGTGGTTTGGACGGCGATGAGCAGTTCTTC. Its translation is CASGLDGDEQFF.

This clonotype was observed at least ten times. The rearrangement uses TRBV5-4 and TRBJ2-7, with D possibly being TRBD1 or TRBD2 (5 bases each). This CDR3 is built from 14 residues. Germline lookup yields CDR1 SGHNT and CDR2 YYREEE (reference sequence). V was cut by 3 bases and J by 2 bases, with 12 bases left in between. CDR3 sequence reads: CASSSGTVPYEQYF. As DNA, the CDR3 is TGTGCCAGCAGCTCCGGGACGGTGCCCTACGAGCAGTACTTC.

This chain's CDR3 is CASSAGTAIYEQFF. Written as DNA, the CDR3 is TGTGCCAGCAGCGCCGGTACCGCGATATATGAGCAGTTCTTC. J is TRBJ2-1 and V is TRBV5-4; D remains ambiguous. Germline V CDR1 and CDR2: SGHNT, YYREEE (reference sequence). CDR3 length: 14 amino acids. V was trimmed by 4 bases and J by 8 bases, leaving 16 bases between them.

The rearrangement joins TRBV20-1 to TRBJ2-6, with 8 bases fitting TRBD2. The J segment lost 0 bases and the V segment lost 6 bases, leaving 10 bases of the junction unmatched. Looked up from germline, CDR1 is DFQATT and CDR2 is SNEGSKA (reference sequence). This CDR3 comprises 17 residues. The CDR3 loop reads CSARSGRPDSGANVLTF. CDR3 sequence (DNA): TGCAGTGCCCGCAGCGGGAGACCTGACTCTGGGGCCAACGTCCTGACTTTC.

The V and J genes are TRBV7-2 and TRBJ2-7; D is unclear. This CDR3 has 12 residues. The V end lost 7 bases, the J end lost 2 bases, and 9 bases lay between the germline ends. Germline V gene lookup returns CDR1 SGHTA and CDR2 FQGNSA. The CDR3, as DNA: TGTGCCAGCAACTCGATACCCTACGAGCAGTACTTC. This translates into CASNSIPYEQYF. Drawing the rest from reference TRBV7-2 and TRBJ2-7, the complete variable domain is GAGVSQSPSNKVTEKGKDVELRCDPISGHTALYWYRQSLGQGLEFLIYFQGNSAPDKSGLPSDRFSAERTGGSVSTLTIQRTQQEDSAVYLCASNSIPYEQYFGPGTRLTVT.

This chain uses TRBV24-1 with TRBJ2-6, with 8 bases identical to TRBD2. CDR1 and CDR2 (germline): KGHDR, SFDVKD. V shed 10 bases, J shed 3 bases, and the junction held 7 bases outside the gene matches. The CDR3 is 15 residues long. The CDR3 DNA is TGTGCCACTACCCCGGGAGGGGTTGGGGCCAACGTCCTGACTTTC. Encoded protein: CATTPGGVGANVLTF.

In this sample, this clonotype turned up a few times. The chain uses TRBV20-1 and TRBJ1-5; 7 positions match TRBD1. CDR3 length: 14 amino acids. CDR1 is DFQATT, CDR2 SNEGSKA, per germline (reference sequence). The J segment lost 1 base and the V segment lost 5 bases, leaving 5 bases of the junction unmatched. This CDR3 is CSALTGRSNQPQHF. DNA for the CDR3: TGCAGTGCTCTGACAGGGAGGAGCAATCAGCCCCAGCATTTT.

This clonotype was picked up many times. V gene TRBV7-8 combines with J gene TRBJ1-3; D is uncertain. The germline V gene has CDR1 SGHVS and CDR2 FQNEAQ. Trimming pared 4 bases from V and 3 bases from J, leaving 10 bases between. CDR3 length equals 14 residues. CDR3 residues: CASSSDSVGNTIYF. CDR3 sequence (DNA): TGTGCCAGCAGCTCCGATTCGGTTGGAAACACCATATATTTT.

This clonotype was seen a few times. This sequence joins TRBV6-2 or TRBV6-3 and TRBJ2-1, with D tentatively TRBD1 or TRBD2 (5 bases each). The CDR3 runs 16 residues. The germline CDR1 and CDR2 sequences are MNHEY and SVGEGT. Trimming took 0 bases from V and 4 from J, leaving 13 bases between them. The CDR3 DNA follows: TGTGCCAGCAGTTACTCATCAGCTGGGGGATACAATGAGCAGTTCTTC. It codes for CASSYSSAGGYNEQFF.

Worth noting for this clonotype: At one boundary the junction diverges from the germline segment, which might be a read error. The CDR3 sequence is CASNPLAGGTGELFF. CDR3 nucleotide sequence: TGTGCTAGCAATCCCCTAGCGGGAGGCACCGGGGAGCTGTTTTTT. This chain joins TRBV7-7 and TRBJ2-2, with 11 bases identical to TRBD2. The germline V gene encodes CDR1 SSHAT and CDR2 FNYEAQ (reference sequence). The CDR3 consists of 15 residues.